This TCR beta chain emerged from a study of cytotoxic CD8 clonotypes in ibrutinib-treated CLL. CDR3 length: 12 amino acids. Germline CDR1 is MNHEY and CDR2 is SVGAGI. Between the trimmed V and J ends, which lost 8 bases and 11 bases, there was a span of 13 bases. Study observations and caveats: Contraction or stability on treatment characterized the public clonotypes, which were uncommon.

Sequencing was performed with immunoSEQ multiplex PCR; in TCRdb, only in-frame clones are kept and a portion is missing. The data contain about 50,000 clones, around 60% of them singletons. In regard to this clone: As yet, its antigen is unknown.

Sequencing used PBMCs, obtained after 24 months of ibrutinib treatment. The sequence derives from a human donor with chronic lymphocytic leukemia. J is TRBJ1-6 and V is TRBV6-5; D not resolved. Here the CDR3 DNA reads TGTGCCAGCCGAGCCGGGTGGGCACCCCTCCACTTT. Translated: CASRAGWAPLHF.